A single count supports the clone carrying this T cell receptor beta chain. The source of the sample is a study of early stage breast cancer tumors. About the study: Of some 17 invasive breast tumors, twelve were hormone receptor-positive, HER2-negative. Among approximately 12 ER+/PR+/HER2- tumors, eight were ductal, four lobular.

This CDR3 has 14 amino acids. Germline V lookup: CDR1 SGHRS, CDR2 YFSETQ. Trimming took 2 bases from V and 5 from J, leaving 13 bases between them. Produced via immunoSEQ multiplex PCR; TCRdb's table is partial and in-frame only. This repertoire shows more than 60,000 clones, around 80% found once; its top ten account for roughly 3.2%. This rearrangement joins TRBV5-1 to TRBJ2-5; D perhaps matches TRBD2 (6 bases). Specimen: blood. This sequence originates from a person in their sixties with breast cancer. This CDR3 reads CASSLRGIGETQYF. The CDR3 coding sequence is TGCGCCAGCAGCTTACGGGGGATCGGGGAGACCCAGTACTTC. Complete variable domain (other parts from reference TRBV5-1 and TRBJ2-5): KAGVTQTPRYLIKTRGQQVTLSCSPISGHRSVSWYQQTPGQGLQFLFEYFSETQRNKGNFPGRFSGRQFSNSRSEMNVSTLELGDSALYLCASSLRGIGETQYFGPGTRLLVL.